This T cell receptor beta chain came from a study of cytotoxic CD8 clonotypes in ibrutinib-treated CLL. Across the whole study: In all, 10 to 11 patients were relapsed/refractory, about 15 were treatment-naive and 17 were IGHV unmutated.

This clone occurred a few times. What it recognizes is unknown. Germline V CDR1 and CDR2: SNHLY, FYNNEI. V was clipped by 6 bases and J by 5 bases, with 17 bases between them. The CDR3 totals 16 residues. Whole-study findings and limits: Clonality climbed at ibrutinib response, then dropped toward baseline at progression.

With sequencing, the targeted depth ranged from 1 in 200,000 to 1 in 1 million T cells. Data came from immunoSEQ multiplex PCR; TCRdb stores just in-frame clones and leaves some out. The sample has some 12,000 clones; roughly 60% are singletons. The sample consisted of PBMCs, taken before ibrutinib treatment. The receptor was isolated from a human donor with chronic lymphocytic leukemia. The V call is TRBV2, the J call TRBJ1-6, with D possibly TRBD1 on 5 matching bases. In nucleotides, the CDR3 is TGTGCCAGCAGCCGGACCCGGGACTTTAATAATTCACCCCTCCACTTT. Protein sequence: CASSRTRDFNNSPLHF.